This TCR beta chain was captured by sequencing in a study of T cells after posttransplantation cyclophosphamide. V was pared by 10 bases and J by 4 bases, with 13 bases between. Per germline, CDR1 MNHEY and CDR2 SVGEGT. The CDR3 sequence is 12 residues long. Treatment was busulfan-fludarabine conditioning, a marrow graft, and cyclophosphamide on days +3 and +4. Study observations and caveats: Tissue-infiltrating T cells from skin or gut overlapped little with blood T cells. Later blood repertoires were often dominated by clones from the donor CD8+ memory compartment. Recipient CMV seropositivity and CMV reactivation strongly tracked TRB clonality.

TCRdb keeps only in-frame clones here, not all; method: immunoSEQ multiplex PCR. The specimen has 9,500 to 13,000 clones, none found just once. This clone was seen repeatedly, ten times or more. As yet, its antigen is unknown. The origin of this receptor is a female patient aged 35 to 55 who received an allogeneic stem cell transplant from a related donor, was CMV-positive, and had no GVHD. Some T cells may be graft donor cells. The V call is TRBV6-2 or TRBV6-3, the J call TRBJ2-5, with a weak D call TRBD1 (6 bases). The sequenced sample was PBMCs, obtained after allogeneic stem cell transplant with posttransplant cyclophosphamide. Written as DNA, the CDR3 is TGTGCCATCTCTCCAGGGGTAGAGACCCAGTACTTC. It codes for CAISPGVETQYF.